Listed below are T cell receptor beta chains from one sample, sequenced in a study of Ad26.COV2.S vaccination and SARS-CoV-2 variants. Assay used: immunoSEQ multiplex PCR; TCRdb lists only in-frame clones, some missing. The profile shows about 420,000 clones, approximately 90% of them singletons. The sequences come from peripheral blood, collected in a trial of Ad26.COV2.S vaccine versus placebo. The receptors shown here come from a person aged 18 to 59 who received the Ad26.COV2.S COVID-19 vaccine or a placebo. CDR3s include the opening cysteine and the closing phenylalanine or tryptophan. For some rows the clone size is stated as once, few or many, or as a class when expanded; others skip it.

v_call clone_size cdr3_aa
TRBV5-1 - CASSLGVAVSVGETQYF
TRBV7-3 - CASSQANSGANVLTF
TRBV19 - CASSGPGQLNTEAFF
TRBV6-2/TRBV6-3 - CASSYSRQGELFF
TRBV28 few CASSVSRGYLDTIYF
TRBV28 - CASSRQGLLSGNTIYF
TRBV29-1 - CSVEAQNTGELFF
TRBV3-1/TRBV3-2 - CASSRHRDSPNTEAFF
TRBV4-1 - CASSHHYATNEKLFF
TRBV5-6 - CASSSTNFGELFF
TRBV5-6 - CASSSLVTGGLDTEAFF
TRBV4-3 - CASSQAPQGLNTEAFF
TRBV29-1 - CSVESTGVHYEQYF
TRBV5-6 - CASSLDGTGWQETQYF
TRBV19 few CASMVAVTGTFNQPQHF
TRBV28 - CASSSTGKEYF
TRBV28 - CASSLIAGPSYEQYF
TRBV11-1 once CASSFAGDEQYF
TRBV29-1 - CSYPGPGGPSGGYEQFF
TRBV2 - CASSGGLYEQYF
TRBV19 - CASSTSSGGLGETQYF
TRBV4-3 - CASSQVSPGRANSPLHF
TRBV20-1 - CSASVPRGRANYGYTF
TRBV7-9 - CASSLLAGPYQETQYF
TRBV10-3 - CAIPLGSGGTDTQYF
TRBV9 - CASSVGEGAGELFF
TRBV7-2 - CASSESGLRVQSEQFF
TRBV3-1/TRBV3-2 - CASSLLNMGGTDTQYF
TRBV4-1 few CASSQDRADSYEQYF
TRBV4-2 few CASSQDLLAGQREQFF
TRBV7-8 - CASSSSGLLDNQPQHF
TRBV5-1 - CASSLAPGTPNTEAFF
TRBV7-9 few CASSPRPSVNRAETQYF
TRBV24-1 few CATSDGGRYEQFF
TRBV5-6 - CASSLDSALVEQYF
TRBV7-8 - CASSPSRGLAGDRQETQYF